The present T cell receptor (beta chain) was sequenced within a study of shared clonotypes between healthy human individuals. On the study more broadly: Donors, aged 18 to 49, were a couple of women and three men.

The assay was immunoSEQ multiplex PCR, and TCRdb's table has in-frame clones only and misses some. Here the sample spans more than 400,000 clones, approximately 81% being singletons. Participating donors were healthy, HIV-negative adults free of recent acute infections or vaccinations. The CDR3 totals 14 residues. V lost 2 bases to trimming and J lost 9 bases, with 15 bases between them. The germline V gene encodes CDR1 ENHRY and CDR2 SYGVKD. The chain links TRBV10-3 to TRBJ2-3, with D possibly being TRBD2 (7 bases). The sequence came from a woman aged 40 to 50 in good health. Some clones in this sample may be carry-over from other donors' samples. The material sequenced was PBMCs. The CDR3 sequence: CAISERGEGRTQYF. The CDR3 DNA is TGTGCCATCAGTGAGAGGGGGGAGGGCCGCACGCAGTATTTT.